The clone carrying this T cell receptor beta chain was detected many times. The data are from a study of molecular identifiers for immune sequencing clone quantification. V dropped 5 bases and J dropped 6; count of bases not matched to a gene: 5. The CDR3 spans 13 residues. Looked up from germline, CDR1 is SGHTA and CDR2 is FQGNSA. MiXCR was run by TCRdb on the PCR reads, yielding one entry per CDR3 protein. The sample lists around 480,000 distinct CDR3 sequences; 20% to 25% were seen once. Investigators produced naive CD8 libraries from approximately 20,000 to 1,000,000 sorted cells, drawing on 10%, 30% or 50% RNA.

This receptor was taken from a human donor in good health. Some libraries in this study had Jurkat cell RNA spiked in. Sequencing was carried out using naive CD8+ T cells from blood, with Jurkat cell RNA spiked in. Subset specified: FACS-sorted CD8+CD4-CCR7+CD45RA+ naive T cells. The rearrangement links TRBV7-2 to TRBJ2-7; the match to TRBD1 covers 9 bases. The CDR3 DNA sequence: TGTGCCAGCAGCCGGACAGGGGCCCCCGAGCAGTACTTC. Amino acid sequence: CASSRTGAPEQYF.